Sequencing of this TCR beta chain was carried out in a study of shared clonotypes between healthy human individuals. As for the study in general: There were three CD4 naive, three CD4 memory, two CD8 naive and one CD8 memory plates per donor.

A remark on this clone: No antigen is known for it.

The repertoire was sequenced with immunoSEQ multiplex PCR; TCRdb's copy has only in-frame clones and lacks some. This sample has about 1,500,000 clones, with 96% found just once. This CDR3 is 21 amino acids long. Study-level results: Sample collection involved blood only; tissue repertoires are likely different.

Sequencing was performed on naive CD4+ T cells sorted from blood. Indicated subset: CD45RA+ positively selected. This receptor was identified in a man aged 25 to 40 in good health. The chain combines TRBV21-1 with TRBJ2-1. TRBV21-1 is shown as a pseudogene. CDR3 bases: TGTGCCAGCAGCAGCCCTCGTCCTTCCAGCCTTGGGTACATGCTTAACAATGAGCAGTTCTTC. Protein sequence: CASSSPRPSSLGYMLNNEQFF.